The following is a T cell receptor (beta chain) sequence with its context. Compared with germline, one end of the junction differs, possibly owing to a read error. Germline V gene sequence: CDR1 SGHNT, CDR2 YENEEA. This CDR3 is built from 15 residues. This sample stems from a study of metastatic and nonmetastatic thyroid tumors. From the PCR reads, TCRdb re-called clones with MiXCR. The sample carries 23,000 or so clones, 28% recorded once. Thyroid surgery was performed in patients who had received no treatment beforehand. The genes are TRBV11-3 and TRBJ1-2; the D is unclear. Sequencing input: tumor tissue. The TCR sequence derives from a male donor with papillary thyroid cancer or a benign thyroid nodule (not recorded which). Some clones in this sample may be carry-over from other donors' samples. The DNA for the CDR3 is TGTGTCAGCAGCCCAACTCCTACGGGTTTCTATGGCTACACCTTC. This codes for CVSSPTPTGFYGYTF.